Sequencing of this T cell receptor beta chain was carried out in a study of cytomegalovirus exposure and HLA in healthy donors. Points from the study as a whole: In an earlier analysis, about 87% or about 30%: the productive usage of most TCR beta V segments. Later work found most CMV-associated TCR beta chains apparently HLA-restricted.

With 1 base clipped from V and 7 bases from J, the junction kept 5 bases outside the gene matches. The CDR3 totals 14 residues. CDR1 and CDR2 (germline): LGHNT, FRNRAP. PCR primers comprised 60 Vbeta and 13 Jbeta primers. How the authors handled the data: Later reanalysis found tens of millions of unique TCR beta chains, about 10 million of them shared. Profiled with immunoSEQ multiplex PCR; TCRdb holds only in-frame clones, not every one. V and J calls and clone size come straight from that table; D and trimming were deduced from the DNA. The sample contains 150,000 to 200,000 clones, 75% to 90% of which appear only once. About this clone itself: Its matching antigen is unknown.

Donors in the study were healthy people who gave bone marrow. Sequencing was done on a sample of PBMCs. The source is a woman aged 18-30 years in good health and CMV-seronegative. The J gene is TRBJ1-1, the V gene TRBV12-5; TRBD1 matches 8 bases. The DNA for the CDR3 is TGTGCTAGTGGTTTGGGACAGGGGTACAATGAAGCTTTCTTT. This codes for CASGLGQGYNEAFF.